One and the same sample provided the 8 T cell receptor beta chains below, sequenced in a study of blood T cell repertoires in COVID-19. Generated by immunoSEQ multiplex PCR, the TCRdb table keeps only in-frame clones and is missing some. This sample carries fewer than 200,000 clones, about 90% of them seen once, and the ten largest clones take roughly 21%. The specimen sequenced was peripheral blood. The receptors come from a man in his 60s with active or convalescent COVID-19.

The chain joins TRBV6-6 to TRBJ1-6; 12 bases match TRBD1. From germline, CDR1 is MNHNY and CDR2 SVGAGI (reference sequence). The CDR3 runs to 16 residues. V shed 6 bases and J 6 bases; nucleotides not matched to a gene: 6. The CDR3 bases are TGTGCCAGCAGCCCGGGACAGGGGGCTGGTAATTCACCCCTCCACTTT. Its protein is CASSPGQGAGNSPLHF.

The chain carries TRBV5-6 and TRBJ1-1, with D maybe TRBD1 (6 bases). The CDR3 covers 16 residues. V was shortened by 0 bases and J by 2 bases, with 14 bases between the two germline ends. The germline CDR1 and CDR2 sequences are SGHDT and YYEEEE. The CDR3 DNA reads as TGTGCCAGCAGCTTGGCCGGAAGGGGGAGTAACACTGAAGCTTTCTTT. This encodes CASSLAGRGSNTEAFF.

The chain links TRBV4-1 to TRBJ1-4; 8 positions agree with TRBD1. The ends lost 2 bases at V and 1 base at J; junction bases unmatched: 6. Germline V gene sequence: CDR1 MGHRA, CDR2 YSYEKL. The CDR3 sequence is 17 residues long. The CDR3 region has the DNA TGCGCCAGCAGCCAAACACCGGACAGGGTAACTAATGAAAAACTGTTTTTT. Translating it yields CASSQTPDRVTNEKLFF.

The J gene is TRBJ2-5, the V gene TRBV9; TRBD1 aligns across 7 bases. J lost 2 bases, V lost 4 bases, and 5 bases had no gene match. Per the germline V gene, CDR1 is SGDLS and CDR2 is YYNGEE. This CDR3 comprises 14 residues. CDR3 region: CASSPGQMQETQYF. Written as DNA, the CDR3 is TGTGCCAGCAGCCCGGGACAGATGCAAGAGACCCAGTACTTC.

This chain joins TRBV2 and TRBJ1-1; the match to TRBD1 covers 7 bases. CDR3 length equals 15 residues. Trimming took 10 bases from V and 0 from J; bases not matched to a gene: 11. Per the germline V gene, CDR1 is SNHLY and CDR2 is FYNNEI. This CDR3 is CAIKKGQPLNTEAFF. CDR3 DNA sequence: TGTGCCATCAAGAAGGGACAGCCCTTGAACACTGAAGCTTTCTTT.

V usage is TRBV4-1 and J usage is TRBJ2-7; 9 nucleotides line up with TRBD1. The CDR3 is made up of 14 amino acids. J was trimmed by 5 bases and V by 4 bases; bases with no gene match: 6. Germline V CDR1 and CDR2: MGHRA, YSYEKL. The CDR3 reads CASSRRQGGNEQYF. In DNA form, the CDR3 reads TGCGCCAGCAGCCGCCGACAGGGGGGTAACGAGCAGTACTTC.

This clone appeared once. CDR3: CASSYQGALHF. CDR3 in DNA: TGTGCCAGCAGCTACCAGGGCGCACTCCACTTT. V and J are TRBV2 and TRBJ1-6; TRBD1 might be the D (5 bases). Germline V gives CDR1 SNHLY, CDR2 FYNNEI. CDR3 length: 11 amino acids. Trimming pared 6 bases from V and 16 bases from J, leaving 13 bases between.

V is TRBV12-3 or TRBV12-4 and J is TRBJ1-2; no firm D call. The length of the CDR3 is 12 residues. The V end was cut by 2 bases, the J end by 5 bases, with 6 bases between. CDR3 DNA sequence: TGTGCCAGCAGTTTATCCCCGTATGGCTACACCTTC. Translated, it gives CASSLSPYGYTF.